The rows below give T cell receptor beta chains drawn from one sample of a study of cytomegalovirus exposure and HLA in healthy donors. Measured with immunoSEQ multiplex PCR; TCRdb has only the in-frame clones, and not every one. The repertoire holds about 190,000 clones, more than 75% seen once, with around 1.6% in the top ten. The sample consisted of PBMCs. These receptors were obtained from a woman between 45 and 65 years old in good health and CMV-seronegative. Both conserved end residues are part of each CDR3. The order of the fields is J gene, V gene, CDR3 protein.

TRBJ2-4 | TRBV27 | CASSLVFYSGATKNIQYF
TRBJ1-5 | TRBV2 | CASSWAPQGGRQPQHF
- | TRBV5-4 | CASSPDRAYEQYF
TRBJ2-7 | TRBV7-8 | CASNSQGTISYEQYF
TRBJ1-3 | TRBV9 | CASSVEPGSSGNTIYF
TRBJ1-5 | TRBV10-2 | CASSESLLGYGGQGYQPQHF
TRBJ1-2 | TRBV2 | CASSVWQGIANYGYTF
TRBJ2-7 | TRBV15 | CATSRELAGTYEQYF
TRBJ2-7 | TRBV9 | CASSVAPFGQTYEQYF
TRBJ2-2 | TRBV15 | CATSRVSGGNTGELFF
TRBJ1-1 | TRBV7-2 | CASSYTPTGGAFF
TRBJ1-3 | TRBV10-3 | CAISGISSGNTIYF
TRBJ1-1 | TRBV19 | CASTSQGQGTEAFF
TRBJ2-7 | TRBV21-1 | CASSKSPAGHREQYF
TRBJ1-4 | TRBV2 | CAIIKVPGQETATNEKLFF
TRBJ2-3 | TRBV28 | CASSLAGAKGTDTQYF
TRBJ2-7 | TRBV28 | CASSSGGTGSSYEQYF
TRBJ1-1 | TRBV7-9 | CASSPSPRGGLNTEAFF
TRBJ1-2 | TRBV5-1 | CASSLRGTGNNYGYTF
TRBJ1-1 | TRBV7-3 | CASSLLFGSEAFF
TRBJ1-5 | TRBV6-1 | CASSEKFGPQHF
TRBJ1-2 | TRBV7-9 | CASSSAQGRSGYTF
TRBJ1-5 | TRBV4-3 | CASSYGYPSNQPQHF
TRBJ1-2 | TRBV5-4 | CASSLVASRDGYTF
TRBJ1-3 | TRBV7-2 | CASSLSRDRVITYF
TRBJ1-2 | TRBV7-8 | CASSGDRLRGYTF
TRBJ2-7 | TRBV5-1 | CASSFLAGRTYEQYF
TRBJ2-1 | TRBV5-1 | CASIIPGLAGSYNEQFF
TRBJ2-3 | TRBV5-1 | CASSPTSSILDTQYF
TRBJ2-2 | TRBV9 | CASSVSSDWRTGELFF
TRBJ2-6 | TRBV18 | CASSSGSASGANVLTF
TRBJ2-7 | TRBV15 | CATSRTGTGREQYF
TRBJ2-7 | TRBV7-9 | CSSSLVSGGSSYEQYF
TRBJ1-1 | TRBV5-5 | CASSRVDSPNTEAFF
TRBJ2-1 | TRBV9 | CASSAHGGDEQFF
TRBJ1-1 | TRBV7-9 | CASSLDLTGQNTEAFF
TRBJ1-1 | TRBV7-2 | CASSLGGGRMNTEAFF
TRBJ1-5 | TRBV14 | CASSQGSGPQHF
TRBJ2-1 | TRBV5-1 | CASSLEMGILSYNEQFF
TRBJ2-1 | TRBV19 | CASSIRAGGPYNEQFF
TRBJ2-3 | TRBV2 | CASNRGITDTQYF
TRBJ2-1 | TRBV7-2 | CASSLVGTSGEQFF
TRBJ2-1 | TRBV7-2 | CASSLWVAGLNEQFF
TRBJ2-5 | TRBV28 | CASSPLRDSQETQYF
TRBJ1-2 | TRBV10-3 | CAISEPGQGVYGYTF
TRBJ2-7 | TRBV5-4 | CASSSLDRSYEQYF